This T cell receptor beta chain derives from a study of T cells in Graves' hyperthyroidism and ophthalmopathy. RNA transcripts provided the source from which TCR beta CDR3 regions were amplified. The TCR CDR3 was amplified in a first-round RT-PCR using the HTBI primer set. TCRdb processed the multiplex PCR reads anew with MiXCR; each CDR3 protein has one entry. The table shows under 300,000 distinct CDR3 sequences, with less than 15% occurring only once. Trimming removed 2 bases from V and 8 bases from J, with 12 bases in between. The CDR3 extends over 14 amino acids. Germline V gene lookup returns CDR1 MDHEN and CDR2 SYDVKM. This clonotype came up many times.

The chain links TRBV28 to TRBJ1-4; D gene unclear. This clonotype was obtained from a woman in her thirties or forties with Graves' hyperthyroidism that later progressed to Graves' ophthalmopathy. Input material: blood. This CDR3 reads CASSLETRTEKLFF. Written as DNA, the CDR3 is TGTGCCAGCAGTTTAGAAACACGGACGGAAAAACTGTTTTTT. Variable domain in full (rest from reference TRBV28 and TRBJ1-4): DVKVTQSSRYLVKRTGEKVFLECVQDMDHENMFWYRQDPGLGLRLIYFSYDVKMKEKGDIPEGYSVSREKKERFSLILESASTNQTSMYLCASSLETRTEKLFFGSGTQLSVL.